This section outlines one T cell receptor (beta chain) sequence together with its context. This sample was included in a study of CD8 T cells in Susac syndrome. cDNA came from approximately 0.5 to 1 ug RNA primed by random hexamers. TCRdb reanalysed the immunoSEQ multiplex PCR reads using MiXCR and keeps one entry per CDR3 protein. The sample consists of about 290,000 distinct CDR3 sequences, over 75% of them appearing once. V lost 3 bases to trimming and J lost 3 bases, with 16 bases between them. CDR1 and CDR2 from the germline V gene are LGHNA and YSLEER. The CDR3 totals 16 residues. The V gene is TRBV4-3, the J gene TRBJ2-3; no reliable D call. The sequence was obtained from a human donor with multiple sclerosis. The sample taken for sequencing was CD8+ T cells from PBMCs. CDR3 DNA sequence: TGCGCCAGCAGCCATTACAGTCCAGAACCGACAGATACGCAGTATTTT. Translating gives CASSHYSPEPTDTQYF.